This TCR beta chain was sequenced during a study of CD8+ T cells in alopecia areata. Overall study findings and caveats: It was observed that many expanded lesional clones persisted in scalp and blood during tofacitinib.

After isolation, RNA underwent reverse transcription to generate cDNA as the sequencing template. Data came from immunoSEQ multiplex PCR; TCRdb stores just in-frame clones and leaves some out. The profile covers about 190,000 clones, with around 60% appearing a single time and 0.65% to 0.7% taken by the ten largest. Documented treatment: oral pan-JAK inhibitor, 5-10 mg twice daily. This CDR3 comprises 15 residues. V was pared by 3 bases and J by 6 bases, with 18 bases between. The germline CDR1 and CDR2 sequences are SGHTA and FQGNSA. In the case of this clone: What it recognizes is unknown.

The input for sequencing was CD4+ T cells sorted from blood, taken at week 4, from a patient treated with tofacitinib. The sequence was collected from a human donor with alopecia areata. The chain joins TRBV7-2 to TRBJ2-7; D perhaps matches TRBD1 (6 bases). CDR3 amino acids: CASSLLFNRVAEQYF. The CDR3 DNA follows: TGTGCCAGCAGCTTGCTGTTCAACAGGGTGGCCGAGCAGTACTTC.